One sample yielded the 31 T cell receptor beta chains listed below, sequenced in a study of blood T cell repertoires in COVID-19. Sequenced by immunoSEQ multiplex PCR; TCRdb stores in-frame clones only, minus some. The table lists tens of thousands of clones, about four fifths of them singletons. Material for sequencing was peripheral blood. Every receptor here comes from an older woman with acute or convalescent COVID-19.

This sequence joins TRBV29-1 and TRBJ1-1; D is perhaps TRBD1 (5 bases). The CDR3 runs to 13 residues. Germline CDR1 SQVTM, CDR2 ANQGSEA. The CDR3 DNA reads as TGCAGTTCGCAGGCCGACAGCTACACTGAAGCTTTCTTT. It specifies CSSQADSYTEAFF.

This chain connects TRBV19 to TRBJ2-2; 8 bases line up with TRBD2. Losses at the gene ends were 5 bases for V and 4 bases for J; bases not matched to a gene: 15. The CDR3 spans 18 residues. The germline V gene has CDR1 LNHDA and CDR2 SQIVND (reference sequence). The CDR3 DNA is TGTGCCAGTAGTCTGTATTTTATGGCGGGAGGCTCCACCGGGGAGCTGTTTTTT. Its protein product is CASSLYFMAGGSTGELFF.

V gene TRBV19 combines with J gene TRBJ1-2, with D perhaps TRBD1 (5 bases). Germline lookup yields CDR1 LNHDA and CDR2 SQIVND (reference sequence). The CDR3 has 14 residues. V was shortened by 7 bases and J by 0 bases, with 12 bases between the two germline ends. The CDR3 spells CASTRTFANYGYTF. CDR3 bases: TGTGCCAGTACTCGGACATTCGCTAACTATGGCTACACCTTC.

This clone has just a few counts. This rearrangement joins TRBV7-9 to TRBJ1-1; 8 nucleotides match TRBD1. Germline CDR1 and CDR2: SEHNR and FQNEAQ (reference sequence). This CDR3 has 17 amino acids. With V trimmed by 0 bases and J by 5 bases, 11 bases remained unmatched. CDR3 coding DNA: TGTGCCAGCAGCTTAGCTCGCCTAGGGACAGGCGGGACTGAAGCTTTCTTT. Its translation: CASSLARLGTGGTEAFF.

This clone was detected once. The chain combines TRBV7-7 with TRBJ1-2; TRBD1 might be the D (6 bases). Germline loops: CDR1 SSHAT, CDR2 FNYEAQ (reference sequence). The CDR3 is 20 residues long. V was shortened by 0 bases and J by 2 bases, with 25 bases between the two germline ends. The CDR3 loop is CASSLADQIGLQRGNYGYTF. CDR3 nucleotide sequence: TGTGCCAGCAGCTTAGCGGATCAAATCGGTCTTCAGAGGGGGAACTATGGCTACACCTTC. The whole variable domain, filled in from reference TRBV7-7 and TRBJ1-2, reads GAGVSQSPRYKVTKRGQDVTLRCDPISSHATLYWYQQALGQGPEFLTYFNYEAQPDKSGLPSDRFSAERPEGSISTLTIQRTEQRDSAMYRCASSLADQIGLQRGNYGYTFGSGTRLTVV.

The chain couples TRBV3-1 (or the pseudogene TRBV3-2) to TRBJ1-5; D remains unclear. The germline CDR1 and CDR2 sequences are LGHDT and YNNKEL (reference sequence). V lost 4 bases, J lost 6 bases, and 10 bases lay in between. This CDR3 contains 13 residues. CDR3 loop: CASSRQEGQPQHF. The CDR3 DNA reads TGTGCCAGCAGCCGGCAAGAGGGTCAGCCCCAGCATTTT.

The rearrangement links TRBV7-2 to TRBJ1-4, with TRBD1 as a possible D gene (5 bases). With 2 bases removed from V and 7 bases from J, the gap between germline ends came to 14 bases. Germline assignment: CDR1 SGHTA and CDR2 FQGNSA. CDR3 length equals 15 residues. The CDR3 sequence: CASSLSQGGIEKLFF. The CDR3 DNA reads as TGTGCCAGCAGCTTATCCCAGGGAGGAATTGAAAAACTGTTTTTT.

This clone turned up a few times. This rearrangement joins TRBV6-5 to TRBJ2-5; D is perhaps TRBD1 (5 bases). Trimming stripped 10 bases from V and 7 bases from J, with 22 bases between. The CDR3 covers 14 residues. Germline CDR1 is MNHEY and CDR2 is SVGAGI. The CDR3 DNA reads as TGTGCCACCAAGAGTAGGGGCGTTTCTGGGACCCAGTACTTC. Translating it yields CATKSRGVSGTQYF.

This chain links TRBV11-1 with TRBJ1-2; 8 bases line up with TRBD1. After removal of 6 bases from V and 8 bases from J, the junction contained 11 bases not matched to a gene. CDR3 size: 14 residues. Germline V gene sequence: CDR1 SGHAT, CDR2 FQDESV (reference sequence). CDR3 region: CASSTGTGGRGYTF. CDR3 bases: TGTGCCAGCAGTACCGGCACAGGGGGTCGCGGCTACACCTTC.

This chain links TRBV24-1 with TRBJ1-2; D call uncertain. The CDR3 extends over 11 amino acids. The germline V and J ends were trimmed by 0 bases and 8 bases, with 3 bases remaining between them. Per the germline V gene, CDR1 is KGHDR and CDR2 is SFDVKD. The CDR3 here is CATSDLGGYTF. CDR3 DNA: TGTGCCACCAGTGATTTGGGCGGCTACACCTTC.

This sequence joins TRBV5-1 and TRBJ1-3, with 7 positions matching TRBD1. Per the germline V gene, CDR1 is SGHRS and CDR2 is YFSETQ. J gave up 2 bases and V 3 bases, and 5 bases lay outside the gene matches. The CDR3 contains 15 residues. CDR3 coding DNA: TGCGCCAGCAGCTCGGAGGGACAGACTGGAAACACCATATATTTT. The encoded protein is CASSSEGQTGNTIYF.

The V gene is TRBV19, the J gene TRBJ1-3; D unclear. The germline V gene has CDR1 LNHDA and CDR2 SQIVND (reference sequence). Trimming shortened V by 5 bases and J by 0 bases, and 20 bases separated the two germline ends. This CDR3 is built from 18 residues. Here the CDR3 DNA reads TGTGCCAGTAGTCCTCGGAGAGGTCCGTACGTCTCTGGAAACACCATATATTTT. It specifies CASSPRRGPYVSGNTIYF.

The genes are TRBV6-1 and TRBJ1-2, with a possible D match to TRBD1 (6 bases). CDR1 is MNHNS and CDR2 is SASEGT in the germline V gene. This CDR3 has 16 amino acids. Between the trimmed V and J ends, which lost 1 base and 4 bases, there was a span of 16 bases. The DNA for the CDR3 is TGTGCCAGCAGTGAAGTAGACAGGTGGGGGATCTATGGCTACACCTTC. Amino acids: CASSEVDRWGIYGYTF.

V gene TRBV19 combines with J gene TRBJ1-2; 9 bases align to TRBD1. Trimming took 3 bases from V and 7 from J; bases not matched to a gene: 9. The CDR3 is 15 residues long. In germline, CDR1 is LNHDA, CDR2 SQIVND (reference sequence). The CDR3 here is CASSIPSGQGGGYTF. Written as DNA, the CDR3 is TGTGCCAGTAGTATCCCCTCGGGACAGGGTGGTGGCTACACCTTC.

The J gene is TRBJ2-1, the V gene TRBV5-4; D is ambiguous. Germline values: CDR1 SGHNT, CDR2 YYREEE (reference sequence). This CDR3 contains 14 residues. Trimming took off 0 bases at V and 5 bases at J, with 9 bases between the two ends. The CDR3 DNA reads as TGTGCCAGCAGCTTGGACCGTAGAGACAATGAGCAGTTCTTC. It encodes CASSLDRRDNEQFF.

The CDR3: CASSQQPYEQYF. The CDR3 DNA reads as TGTGCCAGCTCACAACAACCCTACGAGCAGTACTTC. The chain combines TRBV18 with TRBJ2-7; D remains ambiguous. V dropped 4 bases and J dropped 2 bases, with 6 bases sitting between them. The germline V gene has CDR1 KGHSH and CDR2 LQKENI. The CDR3 spans 12 residues.

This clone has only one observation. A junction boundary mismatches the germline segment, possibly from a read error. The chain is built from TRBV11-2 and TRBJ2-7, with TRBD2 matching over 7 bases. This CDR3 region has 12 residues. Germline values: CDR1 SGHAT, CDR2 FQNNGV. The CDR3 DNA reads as TGTGCCAGCAGCTTAGATGGGACTACCGCCCACTTC. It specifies CASSLDGTTAHF. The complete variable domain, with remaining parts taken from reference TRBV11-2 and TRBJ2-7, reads EAGVAQSPRYKIIEKRQSVAFWCNPISGHATLYWYQQILGQGPKLLIQFQNNGVVDDSQLPKDRFSAERLKGVDSTLKIQPAKLEDSAVYLCASSLDGTTAHFGPGTRLTVT.

The CDR3 reads CASSLGQGAVSYGYTF. CDR3 sequence (DNA): TGCGCCAGCAGCTTGGGGCAGGGGGCTGTTAGCTATGGCTACACCTTC. The chain uses TRBV5-1 and TRBJ1-2; TRBD1 matches 8 bases. The V gene's germline CDR1 is SGHRS and CDR2 YFSETQ. The CDR3 totals 16 residues. The J segment lost 4 bases and the V segment lost 0 bases, leaving 8 bases of the junction unmatched.

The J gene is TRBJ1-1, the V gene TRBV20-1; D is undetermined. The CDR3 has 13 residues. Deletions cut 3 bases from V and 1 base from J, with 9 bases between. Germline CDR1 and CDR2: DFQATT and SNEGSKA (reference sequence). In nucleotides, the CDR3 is TGCAGTGCTAGTCGAGCAAGGAACACTGAAGCTTTCTTT. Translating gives CSASRARNTEAFF.

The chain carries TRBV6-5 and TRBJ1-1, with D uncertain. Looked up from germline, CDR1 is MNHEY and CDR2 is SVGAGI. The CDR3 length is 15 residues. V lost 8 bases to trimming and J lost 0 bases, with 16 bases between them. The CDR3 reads CASQRRTEMNTEAFF. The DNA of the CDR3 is TGTGCCAGCCAGAGACGTACAGAAATGAACACTGAAGCTTTCTTT.

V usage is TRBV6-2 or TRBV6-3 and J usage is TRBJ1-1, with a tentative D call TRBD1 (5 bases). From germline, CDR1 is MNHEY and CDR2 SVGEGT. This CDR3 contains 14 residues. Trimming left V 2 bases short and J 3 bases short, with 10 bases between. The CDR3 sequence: CASSYGGTDTEAFF. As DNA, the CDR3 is TGTGCCAGCAGTTACGGGGGGACGGACACTGAAGCTTTCTTT.

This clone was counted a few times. The CDR3 region is CASSLGTSVRTDTQYF. The CDR3 region has the DNA TGTGCCAGCAGCTTAGGGACTAGCGTCCGCACAGATACGCAGTATTTT. The chain employs TRBV7-8 and TRBJ2-3; TRBD2 aligns across 9 bases. The CDR3 totals 16 residues. The ends lost 1 base at V and 1 base at J; junction bases unmatched: 3. Germline CDR1 SGHVS, CDR2 FQNEAQ.

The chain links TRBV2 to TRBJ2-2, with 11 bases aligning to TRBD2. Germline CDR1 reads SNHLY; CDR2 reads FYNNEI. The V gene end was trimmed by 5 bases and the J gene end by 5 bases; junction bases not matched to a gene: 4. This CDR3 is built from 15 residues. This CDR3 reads CASSISGRATGELFF. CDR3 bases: TGTGCCAGCAGTATTAGCGGGAGGGCGACCGGGGAGCTGTTTTTT.

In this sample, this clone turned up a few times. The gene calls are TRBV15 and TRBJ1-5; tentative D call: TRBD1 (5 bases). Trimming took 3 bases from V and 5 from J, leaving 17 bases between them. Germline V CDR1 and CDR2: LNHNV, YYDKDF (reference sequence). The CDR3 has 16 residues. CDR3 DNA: TGTGCCACCAGCAGGGAACGTCCGGGACTGTATCAGCCCCAGCATTTT. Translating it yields CATSRERPGLYQPQHF.

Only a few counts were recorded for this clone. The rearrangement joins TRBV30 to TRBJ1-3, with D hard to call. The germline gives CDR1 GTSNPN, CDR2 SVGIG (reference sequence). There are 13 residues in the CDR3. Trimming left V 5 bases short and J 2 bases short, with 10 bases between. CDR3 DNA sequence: TGTGCCTGGCCGGTTAAAACTGGAAACACCATATATTTT. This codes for CAWPVKTGNTIYF.

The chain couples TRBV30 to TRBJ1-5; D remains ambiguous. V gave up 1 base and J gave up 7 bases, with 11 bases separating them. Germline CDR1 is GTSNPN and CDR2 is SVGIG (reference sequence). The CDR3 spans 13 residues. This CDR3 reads CAWSEGAGQPQHF. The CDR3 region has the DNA TGTGCCTGGAGTGAGGGCGCGGGGCAGCCCCAGCATTTT.

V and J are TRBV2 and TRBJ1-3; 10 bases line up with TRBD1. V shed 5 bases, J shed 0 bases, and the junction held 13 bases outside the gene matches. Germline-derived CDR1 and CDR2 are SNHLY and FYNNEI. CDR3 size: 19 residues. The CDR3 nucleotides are TGTGCCAGCAGTTCAAACAGCCGACAGGGGGCTAGCTCTGGAAACACCATATATTTT. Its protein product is CASSSNSRQGASSGNTIYF.

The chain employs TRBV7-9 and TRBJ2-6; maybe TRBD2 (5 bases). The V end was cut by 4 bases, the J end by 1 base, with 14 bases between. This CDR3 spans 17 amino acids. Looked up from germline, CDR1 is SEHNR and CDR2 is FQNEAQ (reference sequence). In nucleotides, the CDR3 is TGTGCCAGCAGCTCCTTGCTAGCCTCTTCTGGGGCCAACGTCCTGACTTTC. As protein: CASSSLLASSGANVLTF.

The CDR3 region has the DNA TGTGCCAGCAGTTACGGGGGTGCCGGGGGGAGCTACACCTTC. Translating it yields CASSYGGAGGSYTF. The genes are TRBV6-5 and TRBJ1-2; D is perhaps TRBD1 (5 bases). The CDR3 is 14 amino acids. Germline lookup yields CDR1 MNHEY and CDR2 SVGAGI. Trimming took off 2 bases at V and 9 bases at J, with 16 bases between the two ends.

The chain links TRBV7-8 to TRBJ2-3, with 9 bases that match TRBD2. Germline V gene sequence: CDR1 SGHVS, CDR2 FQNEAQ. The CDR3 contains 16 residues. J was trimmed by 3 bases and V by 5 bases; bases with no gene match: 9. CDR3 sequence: CASSKIAGVRTDTQYF. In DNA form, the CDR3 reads TGTGCCAGCAGCAAGATAGCGGGAGTTCGTACAGATACGCAGTATTTT.

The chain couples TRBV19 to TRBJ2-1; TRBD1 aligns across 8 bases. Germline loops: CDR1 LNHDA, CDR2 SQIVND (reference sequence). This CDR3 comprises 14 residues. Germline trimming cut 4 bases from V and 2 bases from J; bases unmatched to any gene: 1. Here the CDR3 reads CASSKGQAYNEQFF. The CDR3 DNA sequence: TGTGCCAGTAGTAAGGGACAGGCCTACAATGAGCAGTTCTTC. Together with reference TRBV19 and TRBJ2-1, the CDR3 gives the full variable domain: DGGITQSPKYLFRKEGQNVTLSCEQNLNHDAMYWYRQDPGQGLRLIYYSQIVNDFQKGDIAEGYSVSREKKESFPLTVTSAQKNPTAFYLCASSKGQAYNEQFFGPGTRLTVL.